Each of the 23 T cell receptor beta chains below was sequenced from the same sample in a study of blood T cell repertoires in COVID-19. Clones were sequenced by immunoSEQ multiplex PCR, and TCRdb holds only the in-frame ones, with some missing. The sample has 120,000 to 150,000 clones; more than 70% are singletons. The specimen was peripheral blood. The receptors here all came from a man in his fifties or sixties with active or convalescent COVID-19.

This chain uses TRBV7-3 with TRBJ2-7; the match to TRBD1 covers 11 bases. The CDR3 has 15 residues. Trimming at V came to 8 bases and at J to 3 bases, leaving 9 bases not matched to a gene. Germline CDR1 SGHTA, CDR2 FQGTGA. CDR3 in amino acids: CASFTTGQGDYEQYF. For the CDR3, the DNA is TGTGCCAGCTTCACTACGGGACAGGGGGACTACGAGCAGTACTTC. The entire variable domain, with the rest obtained from reference TRBV7-3 and TRBJ2-7, is as follows: GAGVSQTPSNKVTEKGKYVELRCDPISGHTALYWYRQSLGQGPEFLIYFQGTGAADDSGLPNDRFFAVRPEGSVSTLKIQRTERGDSAVYLCASFTTGQGDYEQYFGPGTRLTVT.

This clone has only a few counts. The gene calls are TRBV5-1 and TRBJ2-5; TRBD2 is a possible D gene (5 bases). Trimming left V 1 base short and J 5 bases short, with 9 bases between. CDR1 is SGHRS, CDR2 YFSETQ, per germline. The CDR3 runs to 13 residues. Written as DNA, the CDR3 is TGCGCCAGCAGCTTGTGGGAGACGGAGACCCAGTACTTC. As protein: CASSLWETETQYF.

J is TRBJ2-1 and V is TRBV5-1; 8 bases fit TRBD2. V dropped 3 bases and J dropped 6; count of bases not matched to a gene: 5. The germline CDR1 and CDR2 sequences are SGHRS and YFSETQ. The CDR3 has 14 residues. CDR3 loop: CASSSISGTNEQFF. The CDR3 DNA sequence: TGCGCCAGCAGCTCCATTAGCGGGACCAATGAGCAGTTCTTC.

The V call is TRBV28, the J call TRBJ2-7; D might be TRBD1 (5 bases). There are 16 residues in the CDR3. CDR1 and CDR2 (germline): MDHEN, SYDVKM. Between the trimmed V and J ends, which lost 6 bases and 7 bases, there was a span of 25 bases. CDR3 sequence reads: CASRPHLQGITEEQYF. CDR3 nucleotide sequence: TGTGCCAGCAGACCCCACCTGCAGGGAATTACGGAGGAGCAGTACTTC. Full variable domain (remainder filled in from reference TRBV28 and TRBJ2-7): DVKVTQSSRYLVKRTGEKVFLECVQDMDHENMFWYRQDPGLGLRLIYFSYDVKMKEKGDIPEGYSVSREKKERFSLILESASTNQTSMYLCASRPHLQGITEEQYFGPGTRLTVT.

The chain joins TRBV5-5 to TRBJ2-2, with D possibly being TRBD2 (6 bases). This CDR3 is 13 amino acids long. Trimming pared 5 bases from V and 9 bases from J, leaving 14 bases between. Germline-derived CDR1 and CDR2 are SGHKS and YYEKEE (reference sequence). DNA of the CDR3: TGTGCCAGCAGTTCTGGCGGGGCCTGGGAGCTGTTTTTT. Its translation is CASSSGGAWELFF.

This clone has only a few counts. The chain carries TRBV7-2 and TRBJ1-3; perhaps TRBD1 as D (5 bases). This CDR3 spans 15 amino acids. Trimming stripped 5 bases from V and 0 bases from J, with 11 bases between. Germline CDR1 reads SGHTA; CDR2 reads FQGNSA. The CDR3 bases are TGTGCCAGCAGCCCCCAGGGTATCTCTGGAAACACCATATATTTT. Protein: CASSPQGISGNTIYF.

The gene calls are TRBV27 and TRBJ1-2; the match to TRBD1 covers 7 bases. The germline gives CDR1 MNHEY, CDR2 SMNVEV (reference sequence). This CDR3 has 14 amino acids. V lost 7 bases, J lost 2 bases, and 7 bases stayed unmatched. The CDR3 reads CASNSLTGNYGYTF. CDR3 sequence (DNA): TGTGCCAGCAACTCCCTGACAGGGAACTATGGCTACACCTTC.

The sample holds a few counts of this clone. V gene TRBV7-9 combines with J gene TRBJ2-3, with a possible D match to TRBD2 (6 bases). The CDR3 loop spans 16 amino acids. Germline V gene sequence: CDR1 SEHNR, CDR2 FQNEAQ (reference sequence). V lost 5 bases to trimming and J lost 0 bases, with 15 bases between them. CDR3 DNA sequence: TGTGCCAGCAGCCGGGAGCTAGCAATTAGCACAGATACGCAGTATTTT. It is translated as CASSRELAISTDTQYF.

This chain uses TRBV19 with TRBJ1-1, with unresolved D. V was pared by 3 bases and J by 10 bases, with 18 bases between. The germline gives CDR1 LNHDA, CDR2 SQIVND (reference sequence). The CDR3 consists of 14 residues. CDR3 protein: CASSIPRAQDRAFF. Written as DNA, the CDR3 is TGTGCCAGTAGTATTCCGAGGGCGCAGGACCGAGCTTTCTTT.

V gene TRBV24-1 combines with J gene TRBJ2-5, with 7 bases that match TRBD1. V lost 9 bases, J lost 3 bases, and 0 bases stayed unmatched. The CDR3 totals 11 residues. CDR1 KGHDR and CDR2 SFDVKD come from the germline V gene. The chain's CDR3 is CATGTEETQYF. In DNA form, the CDR3 reads TGTGCCACCGGGACAGAAGAGACCCAGTACTTC.

This clone was detected only a few times. The gene calls are TRBV7-3 and TRBJ2-7, with D tentatively TRBD2 (6 bases). Trimming stripped 1 base from V and 6 bases from J, with 22 bases between. There are 17 residues in the CDR3. The germline V gene encodes CDR1 SGHTA and CDR2 FQGTGA. The CDR3 coding sequence is TGTGCCAGCAGCTTAAAGGGCGGGGCCCTCGTACCCCCCGAGCAGTACTTC. Its translation: CASSLKGGALVPPEQYF.

V gene TRBV29-1 combines with J gene TRBJ2-4, with D maybe TRBD1 (5 bases). The V gene lost 7 bases and the J gene lost 6 bases, with 13 bases spanning the gap. The CDR3 loop spans 12 amino acids. Germline values: CDR1 SQVTM, CDR2 ANQGSEA. DNA for the CDR3: TGCAGCGCGTTCACAGGAGCAAACATTCAGTACTTC. Translating gives CSAFTGANIQYF.

V usage is TRBV7-3 and J usage is TRBJ2-2; TRBD2 agrees at 8 bases. J lost 6 bases, V lost 4 bases, and 16 bases had no gene match. In germline, CDR1 is SGHTA, CDR2 FQGTGA. The CDR3 runs to 18 residues. The CDR3 sequence: CASSSNHFTAGAAGELFF. CDR3 coding DNA: TGTGCCAGCAGCTCTAATCACTTTACAGCGGGAGCGGCCGGGGAGCTGTTTTTT.

As DNA, the CDR3 is TGTGCCAGCAGCTATCGGACAGGGGGAGGGGAAAAACTGTTTTTT. Its translation is CASSYRTGGGEKLFF. This chain joins TRBV5-8 and TRBJ1-4, with 10 bases aligning to TRBD1. Germline CDR1 and CDR2: SGHTS and YDEGEE. After removal of 3 bases from V and 8 bases from J, the junction contained 7 bases not matched to a gene. This CDR3 is built from 15 residues.

V usage is TRBV19 and J usage is TRBJ2-5, with a weak D call TRBD1 (6 bases). Germline lookup yields CDR1 LNHDA and CDR2 SQIVND (reference sequence). This CDR3 has 17 residues. V lost 5 bases and J 1 base, leaving 20 bases between the germline ends. CDR3 sequence (DNA): TGTGCCAGTAGTCCATATCCCCAGGGGCAGGCCCAAGAGACCCAGTACTTC. It translates to CASSPYPQGQAQETQYF.

The V gene is TRBV2, the J gene TRBJ2-2, with D perhaps matching TRBD2 (6 bases). The CDR3 runs to 13 residues. CDR1 SNHLY and CDR2 FYNNEI come from the germline V gene. Deletions cut 7 bases from V and 5 bases from J, with 11 bases between. Here the CDR3 reads CASKLAVTGELFF. In nucleotides, the CDR3 is TGTGCCAGCAAACTAGCCGTAACCGGGGAGCTGTTTTTT. Based on the CDR3 plus reference TRBV2 and TRBJ2-2, the full variable domain is EPEVTQTPSHQVTQMGQEVILRCVPISNHLYFYWYRQILGQKVEFLVSFYNNEISEKSEIFDDQFSVERPDGSNFTLKIRSTKLEDSAMYFCASKLAVTGELFFGEGSRLTVL.

This chain connects TRBV19 to TRBJ2-1, with 9 bases aligning to TRBD2. Germline V gene lookup returns CDR1 LNHDA and CDR2 SQIVND (reference sequence). Trimming cost V 7 bases and J 0 bases; bases outside gene matches: 16. The length of the CDR3 is 19 residues. CDR3 in amino acids: CASTKGRLAVRSSYNEQFF. CDR3 in DNA: TGTGCCAGTACCAAAGGGAGACTAGCGGTCAGGAGCTCCTACAATGAGCAGTTCTTC.

The rearrangement joins TRBV19 to TRBJ1-2; 7 nucleotides align to TRBD1. This CDR3 spans 13 amino acids. CDR1 and CDR2 from the germline V gene are LNHDA and SQIVND (reference sequence). With V trimmed by 8 bases and J by 2 bases, 5 bases remained unmatched. The CDR3 nucleotides are TGTGCCAGTCACACAGGGGCGAACTATGGCTACACCTTC. Its protein product is CASHTGANYGYTF.

This clone has only a few counts. The chain's CDR3 is CASSRKADIMYTF. The CDR3 DNA sequence: TGTGCCAGCTCCCGGAAGGCAGACATAATGTACACCTTC. The chain links TRBV18 to TRBJ1-2, with D hard to call. The CDR3 totals 13 residues. Trimming removed 6 bases from V and 11 bases from J, with 19 bases in between. Germline V gene lookup returns CDR1 KGHSH and CDR2 LQKENI.

J is TRBJ2-2 and V is TRBV7-2; 8 nucleotides line up with TRBD2. The CDR3 spans 16 residues. V lost 5 bases and J lost 3; bases outside the gene matches: 8. CDR1 and CDR2 (germline): SGHTA, FQGNSA. The CDR3 region has the DNA TGTGCCAGCAGCCTTCTAGCGGGTGGCGACACCGGGGAGCTGTTTTTT. Protein sequence: CASSLLAGGDTGELFF.

This rearrangement joins TRBV7-3 to TRBJ2-5; possible D gene TRBD1, 5 bases. Germline values: CDR1 SGHTA, CDR2 FQGTGA. The CDR3 loop spans 13 amino acids. The germline V and J ends were trimmed by 2 bases and 7 bases, with 11 bases remaining between them. CDR3 DNA sequence: TGTGCCAGCAGCTTAGAACAGGAAGGGACCCAGTACTTC. Encoded protein: CASSLEQEGTQYF.

CDR3 sequence reads: CASSAGLLSSYEQYF. CDR3 coding DNA: TGTGCCAGCAGTGCTGGACTGTTGAGCTCCTACGAGCAGTACTTC. This chain connects TRBV2 to TRBJ2-7; tentatively, D is TRBD2 (5 bases). This CDR3 has 15 amino acids. Per the germline V gene, CDR1 is SNHLY and CDR2 is FYNNEI. V was pared by 4 bases and J by 0 bases, with 13 bases between.

The genes are TRBV7-8 and TRBJ1-4, with D tentatively TRBD1 (6 bases). Germline CDR1 reads SGHVS; CDR2 reads FQNEAQ. The CDR3 totals 16 residues. The ends were cut back, 2 bases at V and 7 bases at J, with 17 bases in the middle. In nucleotides, the CDR3 is TGTGCCAGCAGCTTAACAGGGTCCTCGTGGGGTGAAAAACTGTTTTTT. This codes for CASSLTGSSWGEKLFF.